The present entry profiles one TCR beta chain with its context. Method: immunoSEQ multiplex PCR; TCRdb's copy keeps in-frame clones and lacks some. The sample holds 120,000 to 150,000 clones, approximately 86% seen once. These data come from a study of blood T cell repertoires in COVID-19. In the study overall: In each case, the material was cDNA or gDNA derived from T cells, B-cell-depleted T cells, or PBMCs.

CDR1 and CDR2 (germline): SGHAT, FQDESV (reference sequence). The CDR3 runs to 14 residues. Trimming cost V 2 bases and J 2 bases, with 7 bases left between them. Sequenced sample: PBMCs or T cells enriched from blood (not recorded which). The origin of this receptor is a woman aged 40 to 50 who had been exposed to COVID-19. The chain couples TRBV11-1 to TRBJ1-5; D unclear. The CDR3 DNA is TGTGCCAGCAGCTTACCGGTAGGCAATCAGCCCCAGCATTTT. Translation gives CASSLPVGNQPQHF.